Listed here are 14 T cell receptor beta chains from one sample, sequenced in a study of T-cell memory formation after mild COVID-19. TCRdb passed the 5' RACE reads through MiXCR, listing each CDR3 protein once. The profile shows about 440,000 distinct CDR3 sequences, roughly 20% of them singletons. The sequencing input was PBMCs or a T cell subset sorted from them (not recorded which). All receptors derive from an adult woman who had mild COVID-19 (a few samples of this study predate the infection). Cell type and time point are not known.

In this sample, this clonotype turned up a few times. This sequence joins TRBV15 and TRBJ2-6; D call uncertain. The CDR3 contains 18 residues. Germline V CDR1 and CDR2: LNHNV, YYDKDF (reference sequence). V gave up 0 bases and J gave up 3 bases, with 15 bases separating them. This CDR3 is CATSREGARDRGANVLTF. Written as DNA, the CDR3 is TGTGCCACCAGCAGAGAAGGCGCTCGAGATCGTGGGGCCAACGTCCTGACTTTC.

This clonotype has a count of ten or more. This chain uses TRBV5-1 with TRBJ1-1; 8 bases fit TRBD1. This CDR3 comprises 14 residues. CDR1 and CDR2 (germline): SGHRS, YFSETQ. With 4 bases clipped from V and 4 bases from J, the junction kept 6 bases outside the gene matches. CDR3 residues: CASSQATGGTEAFF. For the CDR3, the DNA is TGCGCCAGCAGCCAAGCAACAGGGGGCACTGAAGCTTTCTTT.

This clonotype has more than one count but fewer than ten. The chain combines TRBV6-5 with TRBJ2-5; D unclear. The CDR3 spans 12 residues. V was shortened by 11 bases and J by 4 bases, with 14 bases between the two germline ends. The germline gives CDR1 MNHEY, CDR2 SVGAGI. This chain's CDR3 is CACGSGLETQYF. DNA of the CDR3: TGTGCCTGCGGTTCCGGTCTAGAGACCCAGTACTTC.

Many counts were recorded for this clonotype. The chain links TRBV4-2 to TRBJ2-1, with 8 bases fitting TRBD1. Germline values: CDR1 LGHNA, CDR2 YNFKEQ. This CDR3 contains 16 residues. Unmatched junction bases numbered 14, after V lost 4 bases and J lost 9 bases. CDR3 nucleotides: TGTGCCAGCAGCCTCGAGGGACAGGCCCTGGGAGGTGAGCAGTTCTTC. Translation gives CASSLEGQALGGEQFF.

The chain recombines TRBV11-3 with TRBJ1-1; perhaps TRBD1 as D (6 bases). Trimming took off 5 bases at V and 0 bases at J, with 13 bases between the two ends. This CDR3 is 15 amino acids long. Germline V gene lookup returns CDR1 SGHNT and CDR2 YENEEA. CDR3 amino acids: CASSPAGQMNTEAFF. As DNA, the CDR3 is TGTGCCAGCAGCCCGGCGGGACAAATGAACACTGAAGCTTTCTTT.

This clonotype showed up just a few times. This rearrangement joins TRBV11-2 to TRBJ2-7; D call uncertain. CDR1 and CDR2 (germline): SGHAT, FQNNGV. V was pared by 1 base and J by 1 base, with 11 bases between. The CDR3 is 15 amino acids. DNA of the CDR3: TGTGCCAGCAGCTTAGGTCCTTCATCTTCCTACGAGCAGTACTTC. This translates into CASSLGPSSSYEQYF.

This clonotype was counted a few times. This chain links TRBV5-1 with TRBJ2-3, with 10 bases identical to TRBD1. The CDR3 runs to 19 residues. Germline assignment: CDR1 SGHRS and CDR2 YFSETQ. V shed 4 bases, J shed 3 bases, and the junction held 17 bases outside the gene matches. DNA for the CDR3: TGCGCCAGCAGCGCTAAACATTACCGGGACAGGGGTGGAACAGATACGCAGTATTTT. Translated: CASSAKHYRDRGGTDTQYF.

Many counts were recorded for this clonotype. The chain carries TRBV5-1 and TRBJ2-1, with 10 bases fitting TRBD2. V shed 2 bases and J 6 bases; nucleotides not matched to a gene: 8. The CDR3 has 16 amino acids. CDR1 and CDR2 from the germline V gene are SGHRS and YFSETQ. The CDR3, as DNA: TGCGCCAGCAGCTTCCCCCGGGCTAGCGGGGGCAATGAGCAGTTCTTC. It is translated as CASSFPRASGGNEQFF.

This clonotype has only a few counts. The chain joins TRBV29-1 to TRBJ2-7; TRBD2 is a possible D gene (6 bases). V was clipped by 4 bases and J by 6 bases, with 10 bases between them. Germline assignment: CDR1 SQVTM and CDR2 ANQGSEA. This CDR3 is 11 amino acids long. CDR3 nucleotides: TGCAGCGTTGGTGGAGGGCTCGAGCAGTACTTC. This translates into CSVGGGLEQYF.

V and J are TRBV29-1 and TRBJ1-1; the D gene is possibly TRBD1 (5 bases). Trimming removed 7 bases at V and 7 bases at J, with 13 bases between. The CDR3 runs to 11 residues. Germline values: CDR1 SQVTM, CDR2 ANQGSEA. CDR3 residues: CSGGGEGEAFF. Here the CDR3 DNA reads TGCAGCGGGGGAGGGGAGGGTGAAGCTTTCTTT. The full variable domain, rest sourced from reference TRBV29-1 and TRBJ1-1, is SAVISQKPSRDICQRGTSLTIQCQVDSQVTMMFWYRQQPGQSLTLIATANQGSEATYESGFVIDKFPISRPNLTFSTLTVSNMSPEDSSIYLCSGGGEGEAFFGQGTRLTVV.

J is TRBJ2-2 and V is TRBV7-9, with 7 bases matching TRBD1. Germline lookup yields CDR1 SEHNR and CDR2 FQNEAQ (reference sequence). J gave up 2 bases and V 3 bases, and 6 bases lay outside the gene matches. This CDR3 has 16 amino acids. The CDR3 spells CASSFAQGVNTGELFF. DNA for the CDR3: TGTGCCAGCAGCTTTGCGCAGGGGGTCAACACCGGGGAGCTGTTTTTT.

The rearrangement links TRBV12-3 or TRBV12-4 to TRBJ2-5, with D perhaps TRBD2 (5 bases). This CDR3 comprises 15 residues. V shed 5 bases and J shed 5 bases, with 18 bases lying between them. CDR3 DNA: TGTGCCAGCAGTCCCGATGGGCTAGCCCACGAGACCCAGTACTTC. Translating gives CASSPDGLAHETQYF.

This clonotype was picked up one time. The J gene is TRBJ2-1, the V gene TRBV29-1; 10 bases line up with TRBD1. The germline V gene has CDR1 SQVTM and CDR2 ANQGSEA. The V gene end was trimmed by 5 bases and the J gene end by 3 bases; junction bases not matched to a gene: 10. CDR3 length: 16 amino acids. In DNA form, the CDR3 reads TGCAGCGTTAGGGGGACAGGGGTTTTAAGCTACAATGAGCAGTTCTTC. This translates into CSVRGTGVLSYNEQFF.

The sample holds many counts of this clonotype. This chain joins TRBV3-1 and TRBJ2-6; 8 positions agree with TRBD1. Germline V CDR1 and CDR2: LGHDT, YNNKEL (reference sequence). CDR3 size: 18 residues. V lost 4 bases, J lost 2 bases, and 10 bases stayed unmatched. CDR3 loop: CASSPFGRGRTGANVLTF. In nucleotides, the CDR3 is TGTGCCAGCAGCCCCTTTGGCAGGGGGCGGACTGGGGCCAACGTCCTGACTTTC.